This TCR beta chain came from a study of shared clonotypes between healthy human individuals. V lost 2 bases, J lost 4 bases, and 7 bases stayed unmatched. Germline V gene sequence: CDR1 WSHSY, CDR2 SAAADI. This CDR3 region has 15 residues. For each subset, genomic DNA was distributed in equal portions over several immunoSEQ plates. Tens of thousands of T cell genomes, or approximately 300 ng DNA, went into replicate PCRs of unsorted PBMC. Clones were read by immunoSEQ multiplex PCR, and TCRdb kept only the in-frame ones, dropping some. Here the sample spans 400,000 to 500,000 clones, 79% being singletons. Donors were healthy HIV-negative adults without recently reported acute infections or vaccinations.

The chain links TRBV10-2 to TRBJ1-1, with 7 bases matching TRBD1. This TCR was sampled from a woman in her thirties or forties in good health. Some clones in this sample may be carry-over from other donors' samples. Sequencing was done on a sample of PBMCs. The chain's CDR3 is CASSERAGGITEAFF. The CDR3 coding sequence is TGCGCCAGCAGTGAGCGGGCAGGGGGAATCACTGAAGCTTTCTTT.